The next 15 T cell receptor beta chains were all read from a single sample in a study of T cells in Graves' hyperthyroidism and ophthalmopathy. Researchers took RNA transcripts and amplified the TCR beta CDR3 regions from them. The HTBI set primed first-round TCR CDR3 RT-PCR. One entry per CDR3 protein results from TCRdb running MiXCR on the multiplex PCR reads. The data hold more than 300,000 distinct CDR3 sequences, with about a sixth observed a single time. The sample taken for sequencing was blood. The receptors here all came from a woman under 40 with Graves' hyperthyroidism that later progressed to Graves' ophthalmopathy.

This clonotype was seen ten or more times. The chain uses TRBV29-1 and TRBJ1-2, with TRBD1 identical over 8 bases. Germline lookup yields CDR1 SQVTM and CDR2 ANQGSEA. The CDR3 is 16 amino acids. Unmatched junction bases numbered 16, after V lost 3 bases and J lost 7 bases. In nucleotides, the CDR3 is TGCAGCGTTGACCGGGACAGGCGGGGTGTGGGGGCTGGCTACACCTTC. Translation gives CSVDRDRRGVGAGYTF.

In this sample, this clonotype turned up many times. The chain joins TRBV7-2 to TRBJ1-2; weak D call: TRBD1 (6 bases). V lost 3 bases and J 2 bases, leaving 19 bases between the germline ends. Germline loops: CDR1 SGHTA, CDR2 FQGNSA. This CDR3 has 17 amino acids. The CDR3: CASSLTLVRGGNYGYTF. Written as DNA, the CDR3 is TGTGCCAGCAGCTTGACCCTCGTGAGGGGGGGGAACTATGGCTACACCTTC.

This clonotype showed up just a few times. The chain combines TRBV4-1 with TRBJ2-7; a weak D match, TRBD2 (6 bases). The V end lost 0 bases, the J end lost 2 bases, and 14 bases lay between the germline ends. The CDR3 length is 16 residues. The germline gives CDR1 MGHRA, CDR2 YSYEKL. The DNA of the CDR3 is TGCGCCAGCAGCCAAGATTGGGGGACTCCTACCTACGAGCAGTACTTC. Translating it yields CASSQDWGTPTYEQYF.

As for this clonotype: One end of the junction fails to match germline, which may point to a read error. The chain employs TRBV18 and TRBJ2-5; 14 bases are a match to TRBD2. The CDR3 consists of 17 residues. Germline V gene lookup returns CDR1 KGHSH and CDR2 LQKENI. The CDR3 here is CASSSWTSGGSEEAQYF. DNA for the CDR3: TGTGCCAGCTCATCATGGACTAGCGGGGGGTCCGAAGAGGCCCAGTACTTC. Full variable domain (rest looked up from reference TRBV18 and TRBJ2-5): NAGVMQNPRHLVRRRGQEARLRCSPMKGHSHVYWYRQLPEEGLKFMVYLQKENIIDESGMPKERFSAEFPKEGPSILRIQQVVRGDSAAYFCASSSWTSGGSEEAQYFGPGTRLLVL.

This clonotype was picked up a small number of times. This chain joins TRBV4-1 and TRBJ2-1; TRBD2 aligns across 10 bases. Trimming took 2 bases from V and 3 from J; bases not matched to a gene: 4. Germline loops: CDR1 MGHRA, CDR2 YSYEKL. The CDR3 has 16 residues. The CDR3: CASSQPSGGVYNEQFF. The CDR3 bases are TGCGCCAGCAGCCAACCTAGCGGGGGCGTCTACAATGAGCAGTTCTTC.

This clonotype was found many times. The rearrangement joins TRBV5-1 to TRBJ2-1; weak D call: TRBD2 (6 bases). Looked up from germline, CDR1 is SGHRS and CDR2 is YFSETQ. The CDR3 is made up of 16 amino acids. V dropped 2 bases and J dropped 0 bases, with 12 bases sitting between them. The DNA of the CDR3 is TGCGCCAGCAGCTTTGTCGGGGGAAACTCCTACAATGAGCAGTTCTTC. Its protein product is CASSFVGGNSYNEQFF.

This clonotype has at least ten counts. V and J are TRBV2 and TRBJ2-7, with 10 bases aligning to TRBD1. From germline, CDR1 is SNHLY and CDR2 FYNNEI. V dropped 6 bases and J dropped 5; count of bases not matched to a gene: 4. This CDR3 comprises 13 residues. The CDR3 loop reads CASRRDRGNEQYF. Here the CDR3 DNA reads TGTGCCAGCAGACGGGACAGGGGAAACGAGCAGTACTTC.

This clonotype was seen repeatedly, ten times or more. The chain joins TRBV27 to TRBJ2-5; TRBD2 matches at 12 bases. The CDR3 runs 15 residues. CDR1 is MNHEY and CDR2 is SMNVEV in the germline V gene (reference sequence). The ends lost 5 bases at V and 5 bases at J; junction bases unmatched: 6. The CDR3 nucleotides are TGTGCCAGCAGTCAACTAGCGGGGGGCGTGGAGACCCAGTACTTC. Translation: CASSQLAGGVETQYF.

This clonotype was detected a few times. The chain links TRBV7-9 to TRBJ2-2, with 9 bases lining up with TRBD2. There are 17 residues in the CDR3. Germline V CDR1 and CDR2: SEHNR, FQNEAQ (reference sequence). The junction had 8 bases not matched to a gene; V was cut back by 3 bases and J by 3 bases. The CDR3 loop is CASSFHSGGSHTGELFF. DNA of the CDR3: TGTGCCAGCAGCTTCCATAGCGGGGGTTCACACACCGGGGAGCTGTTTTTT.

The chain is built from TRBV11-1 and TRBJ1-1; 7 nucleotides line up with TRBD1. The junction had 6 bases not matched to a gene; V was cut back by 5 bases and J by 0 bases. This CDR3 region has 15 residues. Per the germline V gene, CDR1 is SGHAT and CDR2 is FQDESV (reference sequence). The CDR3 reads CASSAQGGLNTEAFF. The CDR3 DNA follows: TGTGCCAGCAGCGCTCAAGGGGGCTTGAACACTGAAGCTTTCTTT.

V is TRBV30 and J is TRBJ1-2, with a possible D match to TRBD1 (5 bases). V was shortened by 4 bases and J by 8 bases, with 14 bases between the two germline ends. Germline CDR1 reads GTSNPN; CDR2 reads SVGIG (reference sequence). This CDR3 comprises 12 residues. The CDR3 bases are TGTGCCTGGACTCCAGGGTCCGACGGCTACACCTTC. Protein sequence: CAWTPGSDGYTF. The full variable domain, its missing parts supplied by reference TRBV30 and TRBJ1-2, is SQTIHQWPATLVQPVGSPLSLECTVEGTSNPNLYWYRQAAGRGLQLLFYSVGIGQISSEVPQNLSASRPQDRQFILSSKKLLLSDSGFYLCAWTPGSDGYTFGSGTRLTVV.

This clonotype was detected many times. CDR3 region: CASSFDDFEQYF. DNA of the CDR3: TGTGCCAGCAGCTTCGATGACTTCGAGCAGTACTTC. The V call is TRBV7-9, the J call TRBJ2-7, with unresolved D. The germline V and J ends were trimmed by 3 bases and 6 bases, with 9 bases remaining between them. The CDR3 spans 12 residues. Per the germline V gene, CDR1 is SEHNR and CDR2 is FQNEAQ (reference sequence). Based on the CDR3 plus reference TRBV7-9 and TRBJ2-7, the full variable domain is DTGVSQNPRHKITKRGQNVTFRCDPISEHNRLYWYRQTLGQGPEFLTYFQNEAQLEKSRLLSDRFSAERPKGSFSTLEIQRTEQGDSAMYLCASSFDDFEQYFGPGTRLTVT.

As for this clonotype: This may stem from a read error, because a much larger clone lies one nucleotide away. The J gene is TRBJ1-3, the V gene TRBV12-3 or TRBV12-4, with D uncertain. This CDR3 comprises 14 residues. The CDR3 here is CASRTPISGNIIYF. DNA of the CDR3: TGTGCCAGCAGGACCCCGATCTCTGGAAACATCATATATTTT.

Remarks on this clonotype: One base away lies a much larger clone, so this may be a sequencing read error. The genes are TRBV5-1 and TRBJ1-2, with TRBD1 matching over 8 bases. This CDR3 has 14 residues. In germline, CDR1 is SGHRS, CDR2 YFSETQ. J gave up 8 bases and V 0 bases, and 6 bases lay outside the gene matches. CDR3 protein: CASSLAGGQGGYTF. Here the CDR3 DNA reads TGCGCCAGCAGCTTGGCCGGCGGACAGGGCGGCTACACCTTC.

This clonotype appeared a few times. A much larger clone lies a single base off, so this may be a read error. The chain employs TRBV9 and TRBJ1-3; D ambiguous. Germline V gene sequence: CDR1 SGDLS, CDR2 YYNGEE. V was shortened by 3 bases and J by 0 bases, with 13 bases between the two germline ends. The CDR3 runs 16 residues. CDR3 protein: CASSGPEQNSGNTIYF. The CDR3 coding sequence is TGTGCCAGCAGCGGACCGGAACAGAACTCTGGAAACACCATATATTTT.